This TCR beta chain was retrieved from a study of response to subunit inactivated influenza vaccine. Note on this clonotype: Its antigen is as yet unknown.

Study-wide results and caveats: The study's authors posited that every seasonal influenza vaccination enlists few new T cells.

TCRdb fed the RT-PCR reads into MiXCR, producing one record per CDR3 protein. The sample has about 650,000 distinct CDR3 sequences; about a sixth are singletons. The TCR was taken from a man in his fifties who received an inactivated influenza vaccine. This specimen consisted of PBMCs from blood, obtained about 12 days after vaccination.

The CDR3 loop reads CASSQDPQESNYGYTF. The CDR3 DNA follows: TGCGCCAGCAGCCAAGATCCCCAGGAATCTAACTATGGCTACACCTTC. The gene calls are TRBV4-1 and TRBJ1-2, with D hard to call. This CDR3 has 16 residues. Trimming pared 0 bases from V and 0 bases from J, leaving 11 bases between. Germline V lookup: CDR1 MGHRA, CDR2 YSYEKL.